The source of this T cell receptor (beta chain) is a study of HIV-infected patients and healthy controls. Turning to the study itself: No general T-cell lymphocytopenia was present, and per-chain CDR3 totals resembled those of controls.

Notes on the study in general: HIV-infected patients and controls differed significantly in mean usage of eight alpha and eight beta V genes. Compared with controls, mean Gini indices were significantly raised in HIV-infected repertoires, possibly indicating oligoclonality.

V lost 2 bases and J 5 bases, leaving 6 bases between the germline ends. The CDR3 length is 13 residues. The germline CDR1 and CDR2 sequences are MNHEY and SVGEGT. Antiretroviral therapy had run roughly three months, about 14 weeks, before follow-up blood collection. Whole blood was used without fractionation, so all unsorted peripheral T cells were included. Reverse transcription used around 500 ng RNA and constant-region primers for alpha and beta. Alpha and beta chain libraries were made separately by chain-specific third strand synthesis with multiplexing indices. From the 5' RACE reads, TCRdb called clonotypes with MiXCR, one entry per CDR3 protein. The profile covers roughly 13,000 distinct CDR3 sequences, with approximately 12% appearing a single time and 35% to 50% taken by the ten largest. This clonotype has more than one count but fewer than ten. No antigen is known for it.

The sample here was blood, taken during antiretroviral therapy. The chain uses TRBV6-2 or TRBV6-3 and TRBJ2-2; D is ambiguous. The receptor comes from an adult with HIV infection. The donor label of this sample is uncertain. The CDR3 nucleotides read TGTGCCAGCAGTTACACCAGGACCGGGGAGCTGTTTTTT. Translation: CASSYTRTGELFF.